What follows describes a single T cell receptor beta chain. Its antigen is currently unknown. These data originate in a study of shared clonotypes between healthy human individuals. The study's findings and limits: Sampling involved blood alone; tissue repertoires likely differ. Across several donors, naive CD4 shared roughly 5%, naive CD8 around 4%, memory CD4 about 2.5%, memory CD8 about 0.4%.

The sorted-subset replicate PCRs were given around 0.2 ug DNA, which is about 29,000 T cell genomes. The method was immunoSEQ multiplex PCR; TCRdb's version includes in-frame clones alone and lacks a portion of them. The sample records around 2.1 million clones, 90% to 97% being singletons. This CDR3 has 15 residues. Trimming left V 0 bases short and J 5 bases short, with 11 bases between. The germline CDR1 and CDR2 sequences are KGHSH and LQKENI. The chain is built from TRBV18 and TRBJ2-4; D unclear. The clonotype was recovered from a young man in good health. The sequencing input was naive CD4+ T cells sorted from blood. Subset here: CD45RA+ positively selected. This CDR3 reads CASSPPASFENIQYF. The CDR3 nucleotides read TGTGCCAGCTCACCACCTGCATCCTTCGAAAACATTCAGTACTTC.